This is a list of T cell receptor beta chains from one sample in a study of human T cells and chemical hapten exposure. Each CDR3 protein gets one entry after TCRdb re-called the RACE reads with MiXCR. Among 180,000 or so distinct CDR3 sequences listed, approximately 15% were seen once. The sample consisted of whole blood, taken in connection with sensitization to the hapten diphenylcyclopropenone (DPC). Receptor source: a young woman with alopecia areata. Some clones in this sample may be carry-over from other donors' samples. CDR3s include the opening cysteine and the closing phenylalanine or tryptophan. D genes are given only for firm matches. The size of a clone is reported for some rows only, either as once, few or many, or as a class for expanded clones.

d_call j_call clone_size v_call cdr3_aa cdr3_nt
NA TRBJ1-1 NA TRBV7-9 CASSFYSEGTEAFF TGTGCCAGCAGCTTTTACAGCGAGGGTACTGAAGCTTTCTTT
NA TRBJ2-2 NA TRBV7-6 CASSLAEGFGELFF TGTGCCAGCAGCTTAGCGGAGGGATTCGGGGAGCTGTTTTTT
NA TRBJ2-1 few TRBV13 CASSQRAVRGGQFF TGTGCCAGCAGCCAGCGGGCCGTACGAGGGGGGCAGTTCTTC
NA TRBJ2-2 NA TRBV12-3/TRBV12-4 CASTPGIQGGTGELFF TGTGCCAGCACGCCGGGGATACAGGGCGGCACCGGGGAGCTGTTTTTT
NA TRBJ2-7 few TRBV5-6 CASRMIGTYEQYF TGTGCCAGCAGGATGATCGGAACCTACGAGCAGTACTTC
TRBD1 TRBJ2-1 NA TRBV24-1 CATSEPTGGYNEQFF TGTGCCACCAGTGAACCGACAGGGGGCTACAATGAGCAGTTCTTC
NA TRBJ2-3 NA TRBV7-2 CASSLGAGLTQYTQYF TGTGCCAGCAGCTTAGGGGCGGGGCTTACACAATATACGCAGTATTTT
NA TRBJ2-5 many TRBV11-2 CASSWTVQETQYF TGTGCCAGCAGTTGGACGGTTCAAGAGACCCAGTACTTC
TRBD1 TRBJ1-4 NA TRBV5-4 CASSIQGAAEKLFF TGTGCCAGCAGCATCCAGGGGGCGGCGGAAAAACTGTTTTTT
NA TRBJ2-2 NA TRBV25-1 CASSLRKETLNTGELFF TGTGCCAGCAGTCTCCGTAAGGAGACCTTGAACACCGGGGAGCTGTTTTTT
NA TRBJ1-5 few TRBV28 CASSYYGYSNQPQHF TGTGCCAGCAGTTATTATGGGTATAGCAATCAGCCCCAGCATTTT
NA TRBJ1-5 many TRBV29-1 CSALEGDSNQPQHF TGCAGCGCGCTTGAAGGGGATAGCAATCAGCCCCAGCATTTT
NA TRBJ2-3 few TRBV7-9 CASSLITNSLGDTQYF TGTGCCAGCAGCTTAATCACCAATAGCCTCGGGGATACGCAGTATTTT